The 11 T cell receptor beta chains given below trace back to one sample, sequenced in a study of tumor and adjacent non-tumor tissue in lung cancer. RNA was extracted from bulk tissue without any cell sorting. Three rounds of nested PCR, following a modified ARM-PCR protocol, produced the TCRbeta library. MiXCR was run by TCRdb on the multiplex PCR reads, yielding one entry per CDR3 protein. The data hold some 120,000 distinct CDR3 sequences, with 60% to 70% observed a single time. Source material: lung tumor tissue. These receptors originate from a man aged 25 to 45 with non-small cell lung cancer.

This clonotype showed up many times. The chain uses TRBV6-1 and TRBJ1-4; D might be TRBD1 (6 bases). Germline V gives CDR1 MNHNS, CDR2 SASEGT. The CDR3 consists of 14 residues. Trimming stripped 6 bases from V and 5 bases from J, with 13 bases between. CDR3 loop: CASSGDNQNEKLFF. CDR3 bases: TGTGCCAGCAGCGGGGACAACCAAAATGAAAAACTGTTTTTT.

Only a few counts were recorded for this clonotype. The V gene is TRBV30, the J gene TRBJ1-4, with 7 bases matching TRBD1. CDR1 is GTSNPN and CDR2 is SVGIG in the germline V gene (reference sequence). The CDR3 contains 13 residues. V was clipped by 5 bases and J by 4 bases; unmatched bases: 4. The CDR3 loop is CAWGQAYNEKLFF. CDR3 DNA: TGTGCCTGGGGACAGGCTTATAATGAAAAACTGTTTTTT.

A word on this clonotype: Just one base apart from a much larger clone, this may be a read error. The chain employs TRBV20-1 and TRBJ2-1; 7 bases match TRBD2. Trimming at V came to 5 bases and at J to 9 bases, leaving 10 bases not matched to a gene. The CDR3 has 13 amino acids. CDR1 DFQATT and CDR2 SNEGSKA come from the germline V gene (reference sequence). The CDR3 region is CSAPGLVGGEQFF. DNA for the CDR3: TGCAGTGCTCCTGGACTAGTGGGGGGTGAGCAGTTCTTC.

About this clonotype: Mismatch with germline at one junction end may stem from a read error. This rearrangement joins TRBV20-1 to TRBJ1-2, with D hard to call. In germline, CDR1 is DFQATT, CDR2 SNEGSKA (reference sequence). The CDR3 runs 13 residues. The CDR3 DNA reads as TGCAGTGCTAGACTGGGATCGAGCTATGGCTACACTTTC. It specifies CSARLGSSYGYTF.

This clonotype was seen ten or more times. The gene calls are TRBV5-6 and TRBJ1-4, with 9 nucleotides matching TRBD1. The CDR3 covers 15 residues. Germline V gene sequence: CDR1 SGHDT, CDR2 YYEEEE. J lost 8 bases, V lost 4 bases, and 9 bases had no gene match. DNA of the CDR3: TGTGCCAGCAGCGCCAGGACAGGGGCCGGAGAAAAACTGTTTTTT. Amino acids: CASSARTGAGEKLFF. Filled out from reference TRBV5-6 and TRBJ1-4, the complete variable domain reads DAGVTQSPTHLIKTRGQQVTLRCSPKSGHDTVSWYQQALGQGPQFIFQYYEEEERQRGNFPDRFSGHQFPNYSSELNVNALLLGDSALYLCASSARTGAGEKLFFGSGTQLSVL.

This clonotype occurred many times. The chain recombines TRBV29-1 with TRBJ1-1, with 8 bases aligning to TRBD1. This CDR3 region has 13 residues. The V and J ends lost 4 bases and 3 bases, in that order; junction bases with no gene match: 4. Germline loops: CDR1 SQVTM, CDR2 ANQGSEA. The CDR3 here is CSVAGGVDTEAFF. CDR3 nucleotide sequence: TGCAGCGTTGCAGGGGGCGTAGACACTGAAGCTTTCTTT.

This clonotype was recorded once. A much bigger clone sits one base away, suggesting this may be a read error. The CDR3 region has the DNA TGCAGCGTTAAAGATCGTGACATCAACTATGGCTACACCTTC. This encodes CSVKDRDINYGYTF. V is TRBV29-1 and J is TRBJ1-2, with unresolved D. CDR3 length equals 14 residues. CDR1 SQVTM and CDR2 ANQGSEA come from the germline V gene.

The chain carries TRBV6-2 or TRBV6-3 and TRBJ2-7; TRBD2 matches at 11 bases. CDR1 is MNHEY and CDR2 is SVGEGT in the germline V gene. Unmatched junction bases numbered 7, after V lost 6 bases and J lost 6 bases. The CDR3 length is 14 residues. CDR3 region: CASRSSGGTCEQYF. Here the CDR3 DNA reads TGTGCCAGCAGGTCTAGCGGGGGGACTTGCGAGCAGTACTTC.

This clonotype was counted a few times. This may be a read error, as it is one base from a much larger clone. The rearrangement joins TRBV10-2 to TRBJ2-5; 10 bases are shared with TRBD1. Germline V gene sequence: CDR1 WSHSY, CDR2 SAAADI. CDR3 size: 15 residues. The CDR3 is CATSESDRGGETQYF. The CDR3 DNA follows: TGCGCCACCAGTGAGTCGGACAGGGGGGGCGAGACCCAGTACTTC.

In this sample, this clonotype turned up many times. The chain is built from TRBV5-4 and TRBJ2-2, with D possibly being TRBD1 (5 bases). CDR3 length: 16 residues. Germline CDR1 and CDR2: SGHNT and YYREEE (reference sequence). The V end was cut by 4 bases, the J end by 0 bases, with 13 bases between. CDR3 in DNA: TGTGCCAGCAGCATAGGGGCAGGAGCGAACACCGGGGAGCTGTTTTTT. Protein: CASSIGAGANTGELFF.

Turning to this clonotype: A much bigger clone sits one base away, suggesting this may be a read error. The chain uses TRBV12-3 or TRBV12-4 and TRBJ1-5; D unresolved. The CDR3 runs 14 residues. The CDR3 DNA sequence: TGTGCCAGCAGCCGCGGCGTCAGCAATGAGCCCCAGCATTTT. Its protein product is CASSRGVSNEPQHF.